This T cell receptor (beta chain) was recorded in a study of OX40 agonist ivuxolimab in advanced cancers. For the study at large: The study gave patients intravenous ivuxolimab at 0.01 to 10 mg/kg every 2 weeks. From about 23 to 85 years was the age range, with a mean of around 57 years, and approximately 84% were male. General observations from the study: Expanded peripheral T cell antigen specificity was not determined.

Autoimmune disease history or systemic immunosuppression was exclusionary. In the case of this clone: Its antigen is not known.

CDR3 length: 12 residues. Per germline, CDR1 MDHEN and CDR2 SYDVKM. Trimming took off 4 bases at V and 4 bases at J, with 7 bases between the two ends. Profiling relied on immunoSEQ multiplex PCR, and the TCRdb table lists in-frame clones only, not all of them. The sample has 30,000 to 40,000 clones; roughly 89% are singletons. This chain connects TRBV28 to TRBJ2-5; the D is unclear. This clonotype was obtained from an adult with an advanced solid tumor such as melanoma, head and neck, liver or kidney cancer. The sample was CD4+ or CD8+ T cells sorted from blood, taken in a trial of the OX40 agonist ivuxolimab. CDR3 in amino acids: CASSSAGETQYF. Written as DNA, the CDR3 is TGTGCCAGCAGTTCTGCAGGAGAGACCCAGTACTTC.